The subject of this entry is one TCR beta chain. Its antigen remains unknown. A much larger clone is a single base away; this may be a read error. The ends were cut back, 7 bases at V and 5 bases at J, with 14 bases in the middle. Germline V gene sequence: CDR1 MGHRA, CDR2 YSYEKL. This CDR3 has 13 residues. This entry belongs to a study of blood T cells in healthy people across ages. Study-wide results and limits: Significant beta diversity loss was already apparent by age about 39, declining roughly linearly. The study found more naive CD4+ cells and higher diversity in long-lived than aged donors.

Combining a sample-barcoded 5' primer with a J-beta primer mix, a second PCR ran for roughly 6 to 12 cycles. Researchers report that a template-switch adaptor with 12 random nucleotides tagged each cDNA molecule. Individual samples furnished no less than 3 million CDR3-containing paired-end reads apiece. TCRdb passed the 5' RACE reads through MiXCR, listing each CDR3 protein once. The sample has around 1.5 million distinct CDR3 sequences, roughly 30% seen once. The TCR originated in a woman aged 25 to 45 in good health. The chain couples TRBV4-1 to TRBJ2-5; tentatively, D is TRBD1 (6 bases). Specimen: blood. The CDR3 reads CASTPRGWETQYF. CDR3 nucleotides: TGCGCCAGCACCCCCAGGGGTTGGGAGACCCAGTACTTC.